This T cell receptor (beta chain) is drawn from a study of blood T cell repertoires in COVID-19. From germline, CDR1 is KGHDR and CDR2 SFDVKD. The CDR3 extends over 15 amino acids. The V end was cut by 5 bases, the J end by 6 bases, with 17 bases between. Some clones are missing from TCRdb's copy, which holds only in-frame ones; the method was immunoSEQ multiplex PCR. The profile shows around 240,000 clones, about 87% of them singletons. Specimen: PBMCs or T cells enriched from blood (not recorded which). The chain recombines TRBV24-1 with TRBJ2-3; the D gene is possibly TRBD1 (6 bases). This receptor was taken from a man aged 45-60 years who had been exposed to COVID-19. This chain's CDR3 is CATSGRPGDEDTQYF. CDR3 nucleotide sequence: TGTGCCACCAGTGGTCGTCCAGGGGACGAGGATACGCAGTATTTT.